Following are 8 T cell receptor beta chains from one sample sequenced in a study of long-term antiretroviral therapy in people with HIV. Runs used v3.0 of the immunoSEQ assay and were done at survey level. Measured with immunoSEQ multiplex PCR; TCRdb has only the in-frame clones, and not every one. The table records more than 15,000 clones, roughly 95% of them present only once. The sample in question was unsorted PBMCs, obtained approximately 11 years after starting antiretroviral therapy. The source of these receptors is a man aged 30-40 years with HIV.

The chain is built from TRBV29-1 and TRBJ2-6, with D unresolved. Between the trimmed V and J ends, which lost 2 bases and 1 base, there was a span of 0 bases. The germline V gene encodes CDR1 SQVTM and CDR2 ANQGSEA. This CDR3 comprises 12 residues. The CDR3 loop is CSVESGANVLTF. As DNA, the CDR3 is TGCAGCGTTGAATCTGGGGCCAACGTCCTGACTTTC.

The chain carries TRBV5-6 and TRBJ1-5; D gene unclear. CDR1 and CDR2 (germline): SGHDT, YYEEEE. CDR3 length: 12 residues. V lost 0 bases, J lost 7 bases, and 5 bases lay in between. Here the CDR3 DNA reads TGTGCCAGCAGCTTGGGGCACCAGCCCCAGCATTTT. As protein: CASSLGHQPQHF.

This CDR3 is CASSPPDRGFPYEQYF. CDR3 bases: TGTGCCAGCTCACCACCGGACAGGGGTTTTCCCTACGAGCAGTACTTC. The V and J genes are TRBV18 and TRBJ2-7; TRBD1 matches at 9 bases. V dropped 0 bases and J dropped 2; count of bases not matched to a gene: 5. The CDR3 is 16 amino acids. Germline-derived CDR1 and CDR2 are KGHSH and LQKENI.

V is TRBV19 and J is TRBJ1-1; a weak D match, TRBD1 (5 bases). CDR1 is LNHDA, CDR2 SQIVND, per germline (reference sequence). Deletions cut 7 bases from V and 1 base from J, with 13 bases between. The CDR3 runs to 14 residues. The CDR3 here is CASTHGASNTEAFF. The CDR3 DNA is TGTGCCAGTACCCACGGGGCCTCGAACACTGAAGCTTTCTTT.

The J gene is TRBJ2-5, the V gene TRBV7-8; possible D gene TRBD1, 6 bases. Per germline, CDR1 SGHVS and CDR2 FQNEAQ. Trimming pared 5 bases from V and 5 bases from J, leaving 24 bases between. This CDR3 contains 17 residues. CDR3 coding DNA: TGTGCCAGCAGCCCCAGGACTTTGGGGGCCAGATTGGAGACCCAGTACTTC. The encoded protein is CASSPRTLGARLETQYF. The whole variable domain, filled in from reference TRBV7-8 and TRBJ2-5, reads GAGVSQSPRYKVAKRGQDVALRCDPISGHVSLFWYQQALGQGPEFLTYFQNEAQLDKSGLPSDRFFAERPEGSVSTLKIQRTQQEDSAVYLCASSPRTLGARLETQYFGPGTRLLVL.

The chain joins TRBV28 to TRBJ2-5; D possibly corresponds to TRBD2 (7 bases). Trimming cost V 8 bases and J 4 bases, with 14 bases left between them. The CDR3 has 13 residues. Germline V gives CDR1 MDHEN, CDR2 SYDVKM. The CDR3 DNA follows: TGTGCCAGCTGTCCCGGGGGGCCAGAGACCCAGTACTTC. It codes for CASCPGGPETQYF.

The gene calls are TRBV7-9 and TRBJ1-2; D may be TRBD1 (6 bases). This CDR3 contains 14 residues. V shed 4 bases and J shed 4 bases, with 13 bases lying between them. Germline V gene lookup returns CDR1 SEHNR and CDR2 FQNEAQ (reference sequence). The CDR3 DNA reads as TGTGCCAGCAGCTCATGGGGGGCCGGCTATGGCTACACCTTC. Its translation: CASSSWGAGYGYTF.

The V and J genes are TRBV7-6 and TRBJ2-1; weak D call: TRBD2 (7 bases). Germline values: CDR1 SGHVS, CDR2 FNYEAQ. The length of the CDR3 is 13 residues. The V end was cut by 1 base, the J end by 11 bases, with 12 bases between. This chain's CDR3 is CASSLGGGGKQFF. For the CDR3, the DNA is TGTGCCAGCAGCTTAGGAGGGGGGGGGAAGCAGTTCTTC.